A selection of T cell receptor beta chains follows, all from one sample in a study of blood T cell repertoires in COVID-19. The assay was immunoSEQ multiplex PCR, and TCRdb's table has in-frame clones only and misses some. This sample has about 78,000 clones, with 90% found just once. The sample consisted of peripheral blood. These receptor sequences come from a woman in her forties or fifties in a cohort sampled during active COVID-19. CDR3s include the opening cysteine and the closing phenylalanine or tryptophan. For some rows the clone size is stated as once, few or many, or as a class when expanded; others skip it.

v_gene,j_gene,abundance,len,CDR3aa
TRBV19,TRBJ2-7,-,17,CASRAGTSGHSSYEQYF
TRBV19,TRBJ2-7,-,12,CASSARQGEQYF
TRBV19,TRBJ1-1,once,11,CASSLQGPAFF
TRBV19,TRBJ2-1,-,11,CASSIGPDSFF
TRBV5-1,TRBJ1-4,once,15,CASSRSRGTNEKLFF
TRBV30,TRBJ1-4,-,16,CAPGVGVCQGNEKLFF
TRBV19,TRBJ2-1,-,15,CASRGGRTSYNEQFF
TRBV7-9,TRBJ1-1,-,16,CASSPGDRGMNTEAFF
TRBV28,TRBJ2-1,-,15,CASSFRRGRYNEQFF
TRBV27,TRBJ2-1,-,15,CASRRETGRNNEQFF
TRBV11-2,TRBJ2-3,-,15,CASATGTGDSDTQYF
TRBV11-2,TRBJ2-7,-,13,CASSPPGGRAKYF
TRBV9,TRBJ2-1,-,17,CASSKGLLSSSYNEQFF
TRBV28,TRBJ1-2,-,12,CASTGQSYGYTF
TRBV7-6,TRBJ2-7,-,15,CASSPWTSGSNEQYF
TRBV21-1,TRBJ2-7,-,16,CASSPDAVASGTEQYF
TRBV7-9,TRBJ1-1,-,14,CASSLRGQGTEAFF
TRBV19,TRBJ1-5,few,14,CASEQGEGNQPQHF
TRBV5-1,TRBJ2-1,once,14,CASLRASGSHEQFF
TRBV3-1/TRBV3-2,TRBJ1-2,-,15,CASSSQGIWNYGYTF
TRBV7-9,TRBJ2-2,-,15,CASSRQGSNTGELFF
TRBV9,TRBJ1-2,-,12,CASSVAAGGYTF
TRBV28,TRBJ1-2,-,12,CASSFRDTSYTF
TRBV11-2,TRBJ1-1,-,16,CASSLRSPPLNTEAFF
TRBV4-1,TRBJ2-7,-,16,CASSQGLGQESYEQYF
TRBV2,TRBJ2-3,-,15,CASRPHNLVTDTQYF
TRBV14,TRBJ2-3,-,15,CASSQGGTITDTQYF
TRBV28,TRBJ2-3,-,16,CASSLRTGLGTDTQYF
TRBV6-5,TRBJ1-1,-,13,CASSRTLGTRAFF
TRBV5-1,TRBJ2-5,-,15,CASASGWGEGETQYF
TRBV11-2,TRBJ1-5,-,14,CASSPGQGGQPQHF